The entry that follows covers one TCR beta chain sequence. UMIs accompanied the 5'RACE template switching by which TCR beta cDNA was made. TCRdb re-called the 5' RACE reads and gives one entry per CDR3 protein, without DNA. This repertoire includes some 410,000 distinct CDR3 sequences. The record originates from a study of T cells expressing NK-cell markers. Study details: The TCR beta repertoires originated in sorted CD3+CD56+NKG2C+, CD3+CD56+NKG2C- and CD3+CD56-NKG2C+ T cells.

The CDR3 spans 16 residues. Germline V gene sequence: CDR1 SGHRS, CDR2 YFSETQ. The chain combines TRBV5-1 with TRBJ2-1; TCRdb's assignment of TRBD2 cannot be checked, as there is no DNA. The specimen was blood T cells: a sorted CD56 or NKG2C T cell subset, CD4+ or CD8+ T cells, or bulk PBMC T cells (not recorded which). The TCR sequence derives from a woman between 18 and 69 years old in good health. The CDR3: CASSAHTSGGNNEQFF. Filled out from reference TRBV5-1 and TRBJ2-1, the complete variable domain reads KAGVTQTPRYLIKTRGQQVTLSCSPISGHRSVSWYQQTPGQGLQFLFEYFSETQRNKGNFPGRFSGRQFSNSRSEMNVSTLELGDSALYLCASSAHTSGGNNEQFFGPGTRLTVL.